A selection of T cell receptor beta chains follows, all from one sample in a study of blood T cell repertoires in COVID-19. Generated by immunoSEQ multiplex PCR, the TCRdb table keeps only in-frame clones and is missing some. The table includes 300,000 or so clones, around 90% detected once. Sequencing input: PBMCs or T cells enriched from blood (not recorded which). The source of these receptors is a woman in her 30s who had recovered from COVID-19. Each CDR3 is given with its conserved first and last residue. Fields, in order: D gene, clone size, J gene, V gene, CDR3 DNA, CDR3 protein. D genes are given only for firm matches. Size tells how often a clone was seen (once, few, many) or the class of an expanded clone, and some rows leave it out.

TRBD1 | . | TRBJ2-6 | TRBV4-1 | TGCGCCAGCGCACAGGGGGCGGTGGGGGCCAACGTCCTGACTTTC | CASAQGAVGANVLTF
. | . | TRBJ1-2 | TRBV14 | TGTGCCAGCAGCCCCTCGGGGGGCTACTATGGCTACACCTTC | CASSPSGGYYGYTF
. | once | TRBJ1-3 | TRBV9 | TGTGCCAGCAGCGTAGGTGACAGAGGCTCTGGAAACACCATATATTTT | CASSVGDRGSGNTIYF
. | . | TRBJ1-3 | TRBV30 | TGTGCCTGGCATCCGCAGGGTTTCGGAAACACCATATATTTT | CAWHPQGFGNTIYF
TRBD1 | few | TRBJ1-2 | TRBV4-1 | TGCGCCAGCAGCCAAGAGGGATTAGGACAGGGTGGGTTCTATGGCTACACCTTC | CASSQEGLGQGGFYGYTF
TRBD1 | . | TRBJ2-2 | TRBV7-9 | TGTGCCAGCAGCCCTTGGGCCGGACAGGGGGCTGTCGGGGAGCTGTTTTTT | CASSPWAGQGAVGELFF
TRBD1 | few | TRBJ1-1 | TRBV4-2 | TGTGCCAGCAGCCGAAGGGACAGGGAGGGGACTGAAGCTTTCTTT | CASSRRDREGTEAFF
. | . | TRBJ1-1 | TRBV9 | TGTGCCAGCAGCGTAGGGTCTGACTTTTCGGGGACTGAAGCTTTCTTT | CASSVGSDFSGTEAFF
. | . | TRBJ1-2 | TRBV5-5 | TGTGCCAGCAGCTTGCTTCCAGGGGATGGCTACACCTTC | CASSLLPGDGYTF
TRBD2 | . | TRBJ2-7 | TRBV20-1 | TGCAGTGCTAGTCGCGGGGGGACTAGCGGTGCCTACGAGCAGTACTTC | CSASRGGTSGAYEQYF
. | . | TRBJ1-1 | TRBV25-1 | TGTGCCACCAGGGAAATAATGAACACTGAAGCTTTCTTT | CATREIMNTEAFF
TRBD2 | . | TRBJ2-1 | TRBV2 | TGTGCCAGCAGGCGGGGGCGCCGGGGGGGCTTCAACGAGCAGTTCTTC | CASRRGRRGGFNEQFF
TRBD1 | . | TRBJ2-7 | TRBV30 | TGTGCCTGGAGTCCGGGACAGGGTTCCTACGAGCAGTACTTC | CAWSPGQGSYEQYF
TRBD1 | . | TRBJ1-1 | TRBV13 | TGTGCCAGCAGCCAAAGGGACAGAGGGGGCTCTGAAGCTTTCTTT | CASSQRDRGGSEAFF
. | . | TRBJ2-7 | TRBV7-2 | TGTGCCAGCAGCGCCGGCCCCGGGACTCTGTACTACGAGCAGTACTTC | CASSAGPGTLYYEQYF
TRBD1 | once | TRBJ1-2 | TRBV29-1 | TGCAGCGTTGAAGACTACAGGGGAGATGGCTACACCTTC | CSVEDYRGDGYTF
TRBD1 | . | TRBJ1-1 | TRBV25-1 | TGTGCCAGCAGTGACCCCGGGACAGGGGGTGCCAACACTGAAGCTTTCTTT | CASSDPGTGGANTEAFF
TRBD1 | . | TRBJ1-2 | TRBV6-1 | TGTGCCAGCAGTGAATCAGGGGGGCTGCTCTATGGCTACACCTTC | CASSESGGLLYGYTF
TRBD1 | . | TRBJ1-1 | TRBV6-5 | TGTGCCAGCCGAGACAGGGAAAACACTGAAGCTTTCTTT | CASRDRENTEAFF
TRBD1 | . | TRBJ1-2 | TRBV4-3 | TGCGCCAGCAGCCAAGATTTTCCGGCAGGGGGCGGCTCTGATGGCTACACCTTC | CASSQDFPAGGGSDGYTF
. | . | TRBJ1-3 | TRBV3-1/TRBV3-2 | TGTGCCAGCAGCCCGCGGACGGGGGAAAACACCATATATTTT | CASSPRTGENTIYF
. | . | TRBJ2-5 | TRBV4-1 | TGCGCCAGCAGCCAAGGGGTTGAGCTAGCACAAGAGACCCAGTACTTC | CASSQGVELAQETQYF
TRBD1 | . | TRBJ1-4 | TRBV6-1 | TGTGCCAGCAGTGCAGGGGACCAGGGGGTTGAAAAACTGTTTTTT | CASSAGDQGVEKLFF
. | . | TRBJ1-6 | TRBV30 | TGTGCCTGGAGGTCAGGGGATAATTCACCCCTCCACTTT | CAWRSGDNSPLHF
. | . | TRBJ2-1 | TRBV7-2 | TGTGCCAGCAGCTTAGCCTGGGGGACTTACAATGAGCAGTTCTTC | CASSLAWGTYNEQFF
. | . | TRBJ1-2 | TRBV7-2 | TGTGCCAGCAGCTCCCCGAGTCTGAATGGCTACACCTTC | CASSSPSLNGYTF
TRBD1 | . | TRBJ2-7 | TRBV2 | TGTGCCAGCAGGGGGACAGGCGAGCAGTACTTC | CASRGTGEQYF
TRBD1 | . | TRBJ2-3 | TRBV10-3 | TGTGCCATCAGGATAACCGGGACAGGGGTCGAATGGGGTACGCAGTATTTT | CAIRITGTGVEWGTQYF
. | few | TRBJ1-1 | TRBV20-1 | TGCAGTGCTAGAGCCGAGACTGAAGCTTTCTTT | CSARAETEAFF
. | once | TRBJ2-1 | TRBV5-1 | TGCGCCAGCAGCTTGGTATCCTCGACAGTCAATGAGCAGTTCTTC | CASSLVSSTVNEQFF
TRBD2 | . | TRBJ2-2 | TRBV4-1 | TGCGCCAGCAGCCAAGATGGGGGGGGAAACACCGGGGAGCTGTTTTTT | CASSQDGGGNTGELFF
. | once | TRBJ2-5 | TRBV10-3 | TGTGCCATCAGTGAGTCAAGGACAACGGCGGAGACCCAGTACTTC | CAISESRTTAETQYF
TRBD2 | once | TRBJ2-3 | TRBV4-3 | TGCGCCAGCAGCCAGAGAGCGGGGGGGCTGGATACGCAGTATTTT | CASSQRAGGLDTQYF
. | once | TRBJ1-2 | TRBV6-1 | TGTGCCAGCAGTGAATTTTGGGCACGGAACAGGGTCTATGGCTACACCTTC | CASSEFWARNRVYGYTF
. | . | TRBJ1-2 | TRBV2 | TGTGCCAGCAGGGAGGTAACCGGCCCGGGGGGCTACACCTTC | CASREVTGPGGYTF
TRBD1 | . | TRBJ2-7 | TRBV11-2 | TGTGCCAGCAGGAATACTTCGGGGACAGCCTCCTACGAGCAGTACTTC | CASRNTSGTASYEQYF
TRBD1 | once | TRBJ2-7 | TRBV6-5 | TGTGCCAGCAGTTACGGGACAGGGGGCGAGCAGTACTTC | CASSYGTGGEQYF
TRBD1 | . | TRBJ1-6 | TRBV2 | TGTGCCAGCAGGCCACAGGGGGTCGATAATTCACCCCTCCACTTT | CASRPQGVDNSPLHF
. | . | TRBJ1-1 | TRBV7-8 | TGTGCCAGCAGCTTCGACACTGAAGCTTTCTTT | CASSFDTEAFF
. | few | TRBJ1-1 | TRBV9 | TGTGCCAGCAGCGTAAGGGAGGACACGAACACTGAAGCTTTCTTT | CASSVREDTNTEAFF
. | once | TRBJ2-3 | TRBV6-2/TRBV6-3 | TGTGCCAGCAGCACCCTCGGTTTCAGCACAGATACGCAGTATTTT | CASSTLGFSTDTQYF
. | once | TRBJ1-5 | TRBV30 | TGTGCCTGGAGTATCGGGGAGGGCCAGCCCCAGCATTTT | CAWSIGEGQPQHF
TRBD1 | once | TRBJ1-1 | TRBV10-3 | TGTGCCATCAGCCGGGACAGCGGGAACACTGAAGCTTTCTTT | CAISRDSGNTEAFF
. | . | TRBJ2-7 | TRBV30 | TGTGCCTGGAGTGCCCTGCGGGCCGGCGAGCAGTACTTC | CAWSALRAGEQYF
. | few | TRBJ1-1 | TRBV3-1/TRBV3-2 | TGTGCCAGCAGCCAAAACAGGCAGACCGAAGCTTTCTTT | CASSQNRQTEAFF
. | . | TRBJ2-5 | TRBV15 | TGTGCCACCAGCGGGGCTAGTGTAGAGACCCAGTACTTC | CATSGASVETQYF
TRBD2 | . | TRBJ2-3 | TRBV3-1/TRBV3-2 | TGTGCCAGCAGCCAAAGGATTCCGACTCGACTAGCGGGAAGCACAGATACGCAGTATTTT | CASSQRIPTRLAGSTDTQYF
TRBD1 | . | TRBJ1-6 | TRBV19 | TGTGCCAGTTGGGACAGGGCGGTAAATTCACCCCTCCACTTT | CASWDRAVNSPLHF
. | . | TRBJ1-3 | TRBV2 | TGTGCCAGCAGTGAGGAGTTCTCTGGAAACACCATATATTTT | CASSEEFSGNTIYF
TRBD2 | . | TRBJ2-5 | TRBV7-2 | TGTGCCAGCAGCCTACCACTAGCGGGGGCTGGGGAGACCCAGTACTTC | CASSLPLAGAGETQYF